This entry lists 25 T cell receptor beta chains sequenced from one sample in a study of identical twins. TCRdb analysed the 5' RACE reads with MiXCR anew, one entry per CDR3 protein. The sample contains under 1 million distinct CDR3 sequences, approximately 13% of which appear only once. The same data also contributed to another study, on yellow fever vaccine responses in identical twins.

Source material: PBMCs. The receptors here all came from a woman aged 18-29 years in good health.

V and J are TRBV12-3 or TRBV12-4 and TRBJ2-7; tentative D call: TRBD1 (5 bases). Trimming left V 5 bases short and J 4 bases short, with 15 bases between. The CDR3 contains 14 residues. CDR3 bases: TGTGCCAGCAGTGTATTGACAGAGACTTACGAGCAGTACTTC. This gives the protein CASSVLTETYEQYF.

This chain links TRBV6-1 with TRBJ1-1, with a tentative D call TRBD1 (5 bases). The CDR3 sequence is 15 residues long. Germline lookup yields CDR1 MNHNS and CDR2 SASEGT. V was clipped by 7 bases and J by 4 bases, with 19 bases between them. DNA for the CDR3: TGTGCCAGCACCCGGGACCTAGCTGGGCTCACTGAAGCTTTCTTT. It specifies CASTRDLAGLTEAFF.

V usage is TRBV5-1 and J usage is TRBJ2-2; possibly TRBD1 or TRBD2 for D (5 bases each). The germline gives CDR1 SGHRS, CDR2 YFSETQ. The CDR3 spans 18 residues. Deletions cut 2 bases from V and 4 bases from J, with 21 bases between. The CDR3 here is CASSLAGTSGPFTGELFF. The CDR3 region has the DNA TGCGCCAGCAGCTTAGCCGGGACGTCAGGCCCTTTCACCGGGGAGCTGTTTTTT. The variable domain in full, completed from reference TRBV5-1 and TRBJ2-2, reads KAGVTQTPRYLIKTRGQQVTLSCSPISGHRSVSWYQQTPGQGLQFLFEYFSETQRNKGNFPGRFSGRQFSNSRSEMNVSTLELGDSALYLCASSLAGTSGPFTGELFFGEGSRLTVL.

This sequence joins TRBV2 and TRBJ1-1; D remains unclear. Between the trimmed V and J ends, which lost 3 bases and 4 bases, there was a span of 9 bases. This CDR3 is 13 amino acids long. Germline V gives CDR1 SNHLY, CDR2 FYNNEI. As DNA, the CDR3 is TGTGCCAGCAGTGAGTCGTACAGCACTGAAGCTTTCTTT. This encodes CASSESYSTEAFF. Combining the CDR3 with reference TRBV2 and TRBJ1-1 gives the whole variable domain EPEVTQTPSHQVTQMGQEVILRCVPISNHLYFYWYRQILGQKVEFLVSFYNNEISEKSEIFDDQFSVERPDGSNFTLKIRSTKLEDSAMYFCASSESYSTEAFFGQGTRLTVV.

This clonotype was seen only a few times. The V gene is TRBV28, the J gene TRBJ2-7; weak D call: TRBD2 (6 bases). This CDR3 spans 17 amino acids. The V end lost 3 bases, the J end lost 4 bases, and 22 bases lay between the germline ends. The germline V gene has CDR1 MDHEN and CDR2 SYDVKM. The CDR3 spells CASSFLREVSKEYEQYF. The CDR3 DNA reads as TGTGCCAGCAGTTTTCTCAGGGAGGTCAGCAAAGAATACGAGCAGTACTTC. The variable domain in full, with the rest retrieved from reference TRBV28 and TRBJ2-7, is DVKVTQSSRYLVKRTGEKVFLECVQDMDHENMFWYRQDPGLGLRLIYFSYDVKMKEKGDIPEGYSVSREKKERFSLILESASTNQTSMYLCASSFLREVSKEYEQYFGPGTRLTVT.

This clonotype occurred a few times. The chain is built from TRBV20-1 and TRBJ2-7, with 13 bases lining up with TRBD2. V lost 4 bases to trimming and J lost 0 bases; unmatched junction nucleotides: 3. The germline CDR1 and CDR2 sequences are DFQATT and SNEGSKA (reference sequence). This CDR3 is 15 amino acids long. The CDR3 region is CSAITSGRDSYEQYF. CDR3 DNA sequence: TGCAGTGCTATTACTAGCGGGAGGGACTCCTACGAGCAGTACTTC.

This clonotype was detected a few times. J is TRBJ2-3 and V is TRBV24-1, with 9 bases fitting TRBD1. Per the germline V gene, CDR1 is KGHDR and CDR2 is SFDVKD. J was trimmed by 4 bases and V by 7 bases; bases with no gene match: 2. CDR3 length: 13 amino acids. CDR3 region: CATRDRGPDTQYF. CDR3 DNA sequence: TGTGCCACCAGGGACAGGGGCCCAGATACGCAGTATTTT.

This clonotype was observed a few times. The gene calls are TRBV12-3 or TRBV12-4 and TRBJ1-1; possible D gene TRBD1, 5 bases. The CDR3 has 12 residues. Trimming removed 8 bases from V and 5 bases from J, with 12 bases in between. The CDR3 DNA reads TGTGCCAGCGGATGGGGGGAAACTGAAGCTTTCTTT. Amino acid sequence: CASGWGETEAFF.

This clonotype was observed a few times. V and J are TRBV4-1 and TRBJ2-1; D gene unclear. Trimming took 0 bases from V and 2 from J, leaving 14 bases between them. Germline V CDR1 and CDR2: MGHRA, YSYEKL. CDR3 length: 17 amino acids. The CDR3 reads CASSQDNPPGTYNEQFF. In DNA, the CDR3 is TGCGCCAGCAGCCAAGATAACCCCCCGGGCACCTACAATGAGCAGTTCTTC.

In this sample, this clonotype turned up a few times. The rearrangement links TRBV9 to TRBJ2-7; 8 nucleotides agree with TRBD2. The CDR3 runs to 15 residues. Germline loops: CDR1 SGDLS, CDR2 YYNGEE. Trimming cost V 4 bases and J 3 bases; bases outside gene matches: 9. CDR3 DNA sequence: TGTGCCAGCAGCCTTGAAGCGGGAGCCCTCTACGAGCAGTACTTC. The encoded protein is CASSLEAGALYEQYF.

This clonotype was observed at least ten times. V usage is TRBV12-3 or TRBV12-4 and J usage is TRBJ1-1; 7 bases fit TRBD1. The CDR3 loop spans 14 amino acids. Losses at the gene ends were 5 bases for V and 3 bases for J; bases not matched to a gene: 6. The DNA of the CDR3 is TGTGCCAGCAGTGAGGGACAGTTGTACACTGAAGCTTTCTTT. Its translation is CASSEGQLYTEAFF.

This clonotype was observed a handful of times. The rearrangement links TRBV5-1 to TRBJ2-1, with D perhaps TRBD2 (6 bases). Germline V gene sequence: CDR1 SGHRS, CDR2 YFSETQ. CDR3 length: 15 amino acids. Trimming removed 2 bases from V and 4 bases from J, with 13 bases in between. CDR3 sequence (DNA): TGCGCCAGCAGCTTTGGCTCTAGCGCTTACAATGAGCAGTTCTTC. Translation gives CASSFGSSAYNEQFF.

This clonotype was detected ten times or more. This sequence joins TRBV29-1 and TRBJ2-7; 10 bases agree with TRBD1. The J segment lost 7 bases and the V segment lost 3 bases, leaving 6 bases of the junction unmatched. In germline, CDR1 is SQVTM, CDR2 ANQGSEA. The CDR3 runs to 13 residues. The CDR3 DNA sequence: TGCAGCGTTGATAGGGACAGGGGAGGGGAGCAGTACTTC. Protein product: CSVDRDRGGEQYF.

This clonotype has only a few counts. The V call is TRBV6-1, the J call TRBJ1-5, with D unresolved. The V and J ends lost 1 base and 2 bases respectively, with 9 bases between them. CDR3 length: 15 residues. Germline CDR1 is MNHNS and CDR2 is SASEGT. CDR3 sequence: CASSEGGWGNQPQHF. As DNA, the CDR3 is TGTGCCAGCAGTGAAGGAGGGTGGGGCAATCAGCCCCAGCATTTT.

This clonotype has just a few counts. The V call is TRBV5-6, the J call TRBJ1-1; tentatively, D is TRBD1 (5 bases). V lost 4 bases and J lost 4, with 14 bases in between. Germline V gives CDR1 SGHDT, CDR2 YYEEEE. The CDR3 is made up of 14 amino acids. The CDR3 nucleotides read TGTGCCAGCAGCCCCCGACAGATCGGCACTGAAGCTTTCTTT. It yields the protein CASSPRQIGTEAFF.

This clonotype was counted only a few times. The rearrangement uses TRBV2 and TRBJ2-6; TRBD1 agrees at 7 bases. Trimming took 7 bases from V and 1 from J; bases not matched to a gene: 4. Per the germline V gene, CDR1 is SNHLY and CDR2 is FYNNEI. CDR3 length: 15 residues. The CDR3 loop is CASKQGISGANVLTF. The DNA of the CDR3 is TGTGCCAGCAAACAGGGGATTTCTGGGGCCAACGTCCTGACTTTC.

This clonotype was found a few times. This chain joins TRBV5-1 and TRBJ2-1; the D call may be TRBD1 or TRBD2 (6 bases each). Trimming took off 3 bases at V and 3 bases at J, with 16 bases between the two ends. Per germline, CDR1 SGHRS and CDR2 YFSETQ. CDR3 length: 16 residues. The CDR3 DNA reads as TGCGCCAGCAGCTCTCTCGGGGGCCGGGACTACAATGAGCAGTTCTTC. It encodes CASSSLGGRDYNEQFF. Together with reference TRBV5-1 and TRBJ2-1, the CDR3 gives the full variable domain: KAGVTQTPRYLIKTRGQQVTLSCSPISGHRSVSWYQQTPGQGLQFLFEYFSETQRNKGNFPGRFSGRQFSNSRSEMNVSTLELGDSALYLCASSSLGGRDYNEQFFGPGTRLTVL.

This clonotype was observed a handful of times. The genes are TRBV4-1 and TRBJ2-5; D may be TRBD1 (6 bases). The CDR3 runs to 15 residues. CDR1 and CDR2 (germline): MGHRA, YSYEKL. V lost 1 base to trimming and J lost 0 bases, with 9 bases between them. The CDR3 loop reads CASSQGTANQETQYF. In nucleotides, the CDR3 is TGCGCCAGCAGCCAAGGGACAGCCAACCAAGAGACCCAGTACTTC.

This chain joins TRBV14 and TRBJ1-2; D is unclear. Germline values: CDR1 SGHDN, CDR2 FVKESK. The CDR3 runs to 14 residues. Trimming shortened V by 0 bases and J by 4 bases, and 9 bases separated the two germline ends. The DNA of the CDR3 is TGTGCCAGCAGCCAAGAAGTCGGAGGCTATGGCTACACCTTC. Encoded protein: CASSQEVGGYGYTF. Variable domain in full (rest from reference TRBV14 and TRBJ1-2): EAGVTQFPSHSVIEKGQTVTLRCDPISGHDNLYWYRRVMGKEIKFLLHFVKESKQDESGMPNNRFLAERTGGTYSTLKVQPAELEDSGVYFCASSQEVGGYGYTFGSGTRLTVV.

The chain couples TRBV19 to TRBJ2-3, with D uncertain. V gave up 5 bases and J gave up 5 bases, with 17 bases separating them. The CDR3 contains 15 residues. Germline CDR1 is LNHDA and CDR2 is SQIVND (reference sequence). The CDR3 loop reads CASSGEGWVGDTQYF. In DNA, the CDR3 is TGTGCCAGTAGTGGTGAAGGGTGGGTAGGAGATACGCAGTATTTT.

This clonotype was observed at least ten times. In DNA, the CDR3 is TGTGCCAGCGCCTGGAGAGGGCCACAACGGGTTTACGCGTCCAATGAGCAGTTCTTC. Its protein is CASAWRGPQRVYASNEQFF. The chain carries TRBV28 and TRBJ2-1; D is perhaps TRBD2 (5 bases). CDR1 MDHEN and CDR2 SYDVKM come from the germline V gene. Between the trimmed V and J ends, which lost 8 bases and 6 bases, there was a span of 32 bases. The CDR3 extends over 19 amino acids.

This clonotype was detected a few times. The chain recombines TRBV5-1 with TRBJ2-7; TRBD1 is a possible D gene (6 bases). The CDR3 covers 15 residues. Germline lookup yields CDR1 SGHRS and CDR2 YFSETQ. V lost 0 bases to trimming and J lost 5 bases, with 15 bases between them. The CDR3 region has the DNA TGCGCCAGCAGCTTGGGACAGGATCCCGTCAACGAGCAGTACTTC. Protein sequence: CASSLGQDPVNEQYF.

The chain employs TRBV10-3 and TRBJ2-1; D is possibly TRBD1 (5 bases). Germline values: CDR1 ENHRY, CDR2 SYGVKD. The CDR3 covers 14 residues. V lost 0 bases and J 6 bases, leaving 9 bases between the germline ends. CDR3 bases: TGTGCCATCAGTGAGTCACCAGGGTCCAATGAGCAGTTCTTC. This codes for CAISESPGSNEQFF.

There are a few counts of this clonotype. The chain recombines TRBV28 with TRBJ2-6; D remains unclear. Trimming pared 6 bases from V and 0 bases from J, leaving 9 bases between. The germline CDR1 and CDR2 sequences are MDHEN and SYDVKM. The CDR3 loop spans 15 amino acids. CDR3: CASSKTHSGANVLTF. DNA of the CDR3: TGTGCCAGCAGCAAGACTCACTCTGGGGCCAACGTCCTGACTTTC. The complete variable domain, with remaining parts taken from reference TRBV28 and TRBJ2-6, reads DVKVTQSSRYLVKRTGEKVFLECVQDMDHENMFWYRQDPGLGLRLIYFSYDVKMKEKGDIPEGYSVSREKKERFSLILESASTNQTSMYLCASSKTHSGANVLTFGAGSRLTVL.

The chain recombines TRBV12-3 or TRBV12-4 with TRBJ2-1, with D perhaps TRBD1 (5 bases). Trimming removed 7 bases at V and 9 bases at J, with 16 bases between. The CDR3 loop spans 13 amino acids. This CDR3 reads CASNQKGVPEQFF. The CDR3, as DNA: TGTGCCAGCAATCAAAAAGGGGTCCCTGAGCAGTTCTTC.